These T cell receptor beta chains were read from a single sample in a study of blood T cell repertoires in COVID-19. Measured with immunoSEQ multiplex PCR; TCRdb has only the in-frame clones, and not every one. In the table there are about 68,000 clones, approximately 88% of which are singletons. Sequenced sample: peripheral blood. The receptors were sampled from a man aged 50 to 60 with active COVID-19. Each CDR3 is given with its conserved first and last residue. Each record gives: V gene, D gene, clone size, J gene, CDR3 DNA, CDR3 protein. D genes are given only for firm matches. Clone size appears in some rows only: once, few, many, or a class for an expanded clone.

TRBV5-8	TRBD1	.	TRBJ1-5	TGTGCCAGCAGCTTAGGGGGACAGGGCCTGAATCAGCCCCAGCATTTT	CASSLGGQGLNQPQHF
TRBV10-2	TRBD2	.	TRBJ2-3	TGCGCCAGCAAGGCGGGAGATCCAGATACGCAGTATTTT	CASKAGDPDTQYF
TRBV9	TRBD1	.	TRBJ2-7	TGTGCCAGCAGCCCAGGGGACAGGACGACCCACGAGCAGTACTTC	CASSPGDRTTHEQYF
TRBV18	.	.	TRBJ1-2	TGTGCCAGCGGCGACAAGCCTTATGGCTACACCTTC	CASGDKPYGYTF
TRBV5-4	TRBD1	.	TRBJ2-7	TGTGCCAGCAGCCCGGGACAGAGAATCTACGAGCAGTACTTC	CASSPGQRIYEQYF
TRBV7-2	.	few	TRBJ2-1	TGTGCCAGCAGCTTAGGTACTGGCTCCTACAATGAGCAGTTCTTC	CASSLGTGSYNEQFF
TRBV27	TRBD1	.	TRBJ2-7	TGTGCCAGCAGTTATAAGGGGGGGGACAGGGACCTATCCTACGAGCAGTACTTC	CASSYKGGDRDLSYEQYF
TRBV18	TRBD1	.	TRBJ2-5	TGTGCCAGCTCACCACCGTCACAGGGGTGGGGGACCCAGTACTTC	CASSPPSQGWGTQYF
TRBV3-1/TRBV3-2	TRBD2	once	TRBJ2-5	TGTGCCAGCAGCCAAGGCATAGCGGGAGAAGAGACCCAGTACTTC	CASSQGIAGEETQYF
TRBV7-2	.	.	TRBJ2-1	TGTGCCAGCAGATCCCACTACAATGAGCAGTTCTTC	CASRSHYNEQFF
TRBV6-1	.	.	TRBJ1-3	TGTGCCAGCAGTGAAGCCCAAGGAAACACCATATATTTT	CASSEAQGNTIYF
TRBV18	TRBD1	.	TRBJ1-2	TGTGCCAGCTCACCGGAGGACAGGGCCTATGGCTACACCTTC	CASSPEDRAYGYTF
TRBV29-1	TRBD1	.	TRBJ1-2	TGCAGCGCGGGGACAGGGAGAGAATATGGCTACACCTTC	CSAGTGREYGYTF
TRBV5-1	.	.	TRBJ2-7	TGCGCCAGCAGCTTGGGTCAGGGCCGGACCCGAAGGCAGTACTTC	CASSLGQGRTRRQYF
TRBV5-5	.	.	TRBJ2-6	TGTGCCAGCAGCTTGGAGGAGCATGGGGCCAACGTCCTGACTTTC	CASSLEEHGANVLTF
TRBV6-5	.	.	TRBJ1-1	TGTGCCAGCAGTCTAACAGGTTCTGGCACTGAAGCTTTCTTT	CASSLTGSGTEAFF
TRBV6-5	.	.	TRBJ2-2	TGTGCCAGCAGCAGCGGTTCTGGAACCGGGGAGCTGTTTTTT	CASSSGSGTGELFF
TRBV2	TRBD2	.	TRBJ2-5	TGTGCCAGCAGTCCTCCGAGGAGCGGGGGACGGGAGACCCAGTACTTC	CASSPPRSGGRETQYF